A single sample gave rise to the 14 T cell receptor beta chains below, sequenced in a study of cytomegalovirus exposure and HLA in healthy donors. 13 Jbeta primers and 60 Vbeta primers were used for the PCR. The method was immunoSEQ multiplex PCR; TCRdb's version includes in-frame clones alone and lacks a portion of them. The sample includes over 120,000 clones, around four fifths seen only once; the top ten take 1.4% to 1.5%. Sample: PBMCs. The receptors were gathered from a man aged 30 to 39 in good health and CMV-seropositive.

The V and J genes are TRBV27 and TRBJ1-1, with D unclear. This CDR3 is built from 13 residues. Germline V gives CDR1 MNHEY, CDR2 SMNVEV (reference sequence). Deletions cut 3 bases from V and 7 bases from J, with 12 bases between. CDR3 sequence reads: CASSFGEGSEAFF. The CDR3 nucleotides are TGTGCCAGCAGTTTTGGGGAAGGGAGTGAAGCTTTCTTT.

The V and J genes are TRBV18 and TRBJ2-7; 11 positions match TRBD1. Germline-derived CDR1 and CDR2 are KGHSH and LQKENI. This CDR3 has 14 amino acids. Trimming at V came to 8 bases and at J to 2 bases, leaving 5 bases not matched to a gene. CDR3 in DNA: TGTGCCAGCGAAGGGGACAGGGGGACCTACGAGCAGTACTTC. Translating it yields CASEGDRGTYEQYF. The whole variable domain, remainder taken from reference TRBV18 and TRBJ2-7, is NAGVMQNPRHLVRRRGQEARLRCSPMKGHSHVYWYRQLPEEGLKFMVYLQKENIIDESGMPKERFSAEFPKEGPSILRIQQVVRGDSAAYFCASEGDRGTYEQYFGPGTRLTVT.

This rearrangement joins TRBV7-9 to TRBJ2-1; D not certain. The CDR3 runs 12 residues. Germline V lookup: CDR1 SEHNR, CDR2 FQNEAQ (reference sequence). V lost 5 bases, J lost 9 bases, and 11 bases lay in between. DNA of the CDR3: TGTGCCAGCAGCCTCGAAGCTAGTGAGCAGTTCTTC. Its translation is CASSLEASEQFF.

CDR3: CASSLTSGGGGKNIQYF. CDR3 bases: TGCGCCAGCAGCCTGACTAGCGGGGGGGGTGGCAAAAACATTCAGTACTTC. The chain uses TRBV4-1 and TRBJ2-4; 14 bases are shared with TRBD2. Per the germline V gene, CDR1 is MGHRA and CDR2 is YSYEKL. V gave up 4 bases and J gave up 3 bases; unmatched junction bases: 5. The CDR3 runs 17 residues.

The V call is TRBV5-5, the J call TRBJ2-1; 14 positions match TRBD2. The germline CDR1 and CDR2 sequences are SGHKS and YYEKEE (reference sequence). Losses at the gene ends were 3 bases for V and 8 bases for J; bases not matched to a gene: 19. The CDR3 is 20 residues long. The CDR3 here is CASSWKPPTSGGVEGDEQFF. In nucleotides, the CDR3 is TGTGCCAGCAGCTGGAAACCCCCGACTAGCGGGGGGGTTGAGGGGGATGAGCAGTTCTTC.

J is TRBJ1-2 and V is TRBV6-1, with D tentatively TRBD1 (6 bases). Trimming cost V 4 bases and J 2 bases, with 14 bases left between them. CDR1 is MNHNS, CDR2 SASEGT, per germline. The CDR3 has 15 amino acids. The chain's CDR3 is CASSGLGQGNYGYTF. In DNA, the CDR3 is TGTGCCAGCAGTGGTCTCGGGCAGGGGAACTATGGCTACACCTTC.

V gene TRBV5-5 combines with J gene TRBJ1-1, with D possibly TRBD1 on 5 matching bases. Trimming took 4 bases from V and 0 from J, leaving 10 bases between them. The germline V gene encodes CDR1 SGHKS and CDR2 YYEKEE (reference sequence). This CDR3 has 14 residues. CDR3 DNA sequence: TGTGCCAGCAGCATGGGACTTCTGAACACTGAAGCTTTCTTT. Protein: CASSMGLLNTEAFF. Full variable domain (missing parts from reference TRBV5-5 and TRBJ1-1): DAGVTQSPTHLIKTRGQQVTLRCSPISGHKSVSWYQQVLGQGPQFIFQYYEKEERGRGNFPDRFSARQFPNYSSELNVNALLLGDSALYLCASSMGLLNTEAFFGQGTRLTVV.

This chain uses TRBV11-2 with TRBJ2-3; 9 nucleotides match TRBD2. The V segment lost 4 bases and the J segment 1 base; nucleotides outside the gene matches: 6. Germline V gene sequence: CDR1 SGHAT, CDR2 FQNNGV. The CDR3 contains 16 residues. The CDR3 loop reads CASSSPSGAGTDTQYF. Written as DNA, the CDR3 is TGTGCCAGCAGCTCCCCTAGCGGGGCCGGCACAGATACGCAGTATTTT.

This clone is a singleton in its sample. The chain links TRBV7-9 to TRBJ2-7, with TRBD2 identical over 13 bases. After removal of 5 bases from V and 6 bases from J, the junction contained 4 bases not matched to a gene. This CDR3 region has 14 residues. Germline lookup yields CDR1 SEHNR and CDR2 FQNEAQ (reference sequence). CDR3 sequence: CASSPTSGGAEQYF. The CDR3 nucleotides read TGTGCCAGCAGCCCCACTAGCGGGGGGGCCGAGCAGTACTTC.

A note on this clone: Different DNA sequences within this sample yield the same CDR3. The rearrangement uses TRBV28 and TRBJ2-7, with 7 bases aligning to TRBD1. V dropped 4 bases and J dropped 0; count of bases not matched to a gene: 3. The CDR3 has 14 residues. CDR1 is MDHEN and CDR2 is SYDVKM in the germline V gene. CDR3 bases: TGTGCCAGCAGTTCAGGGGGTGCCTCCTACGAGCAGTACTTC. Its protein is CASSSGGASYEQYF.

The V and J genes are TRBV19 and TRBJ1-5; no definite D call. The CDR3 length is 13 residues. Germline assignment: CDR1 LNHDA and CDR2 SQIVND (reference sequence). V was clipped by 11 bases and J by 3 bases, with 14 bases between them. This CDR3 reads CASSRMVNQPQHF. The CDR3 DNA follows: TGTGCCTCCAGTCGAATGGTCAATCAGCCCCAGCATTTT. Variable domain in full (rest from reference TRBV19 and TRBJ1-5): DGGITQSPKYLFRKEGQNVTLSCEQNLNHDAMYWYRQDPGQGLRLIYYSQIVNDFQKGDIAEGYSVSREKKESFPLTVTSAQKNPTAFYLCASSRMVNQPQHFGDGTRLSIL.

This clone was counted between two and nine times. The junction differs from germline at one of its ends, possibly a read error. The CDR3 loop is CASNEQGQNTEAFF. CDR3 sequence (DNA): TGTGCCAGCAATGAACAGGGACAGAACACTGAAGCTTTCTTT. The genes are TRBV2 and TRBJ1-1; tentative D call: TRBD1 (6 bases). CDR3 size: 14 residues. Germline V gene data show CDR1 as SNHLY and CDR2 as FYNNEI.

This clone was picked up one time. The CDR3 DNA reads TGTGCCAGCAGCTTGGTGGGTGGACAGGGCTGGACCTATGGCTACACCTTC. It is translated as CASSLVGGQGWTYGYTF. This chain links TRBV5-5 with TRBJ1-2; TRBD1 aligns across 8 bases. The germline V gene has CDR1 SGHKS and CDR2 YYEKEE (reference sequence). This CDR3 comprises 17 residues. The ends lost 0 bases at V and 4 bases at J; junction bases unmatched: 11. The full variable domain, in which reference TRBV5-5 and TRBJ1-2 provide the parts outside the CDR3, is DAGVTQSPTHLIKTRGQQVTLRCSPISGHKSVSWYQQVLGQGPQFIFQYYEKEERGRGNFPDRFSARQFPNYSSELNVNALLLGDSALYLCASSLVGGQGWTYGYTFGSGTRLTVV.

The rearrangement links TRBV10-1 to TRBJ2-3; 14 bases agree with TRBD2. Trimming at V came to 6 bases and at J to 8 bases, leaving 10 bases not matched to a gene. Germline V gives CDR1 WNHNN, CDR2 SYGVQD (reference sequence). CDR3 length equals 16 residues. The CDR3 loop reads CASSNWGTSGRSTQYF. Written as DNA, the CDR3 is TGCGCCAGCAGCAACTGGGGGACTAGCGGGAGAAGTACGCAGTATTTT.